This TCR beta chain originates from a study of blood T cell repertoires in COVID-19. Overall study context: T cells, B-cell-depleted T cells, or PBMCs provided the cDNA or gDNA that served as material.

This table comes from immunoSEQ multiplex PCR, and its TCRdb copy is limited to in-frame clones, with some not included. The repertoire holds 150,000 or so clones, with 82% as singletons. The CDR3 length is 16 residues. Trimming took off 2 bases at V and 0 bases at J, with 11 bases between the two ends. CDR1 and CDR2 (germline): MNHEY, SVGEGT. The rearrangement links TRBV6-2 or TRBV6-3 to TRBJ1-3; a weak D match, TRBD1 (5 bases). The source is a human donor with acute or convalescent COVID-19. The donor label of this sample is uncertain. Sequenced: peripheral blood. The CDR3 spells CASSYGRANSGNTIYF. In DNA form, the CDR3 reads TGTGCCAGCAGTTACGGCAGGGCCAACTCTGGAAACACCATATATTTT.